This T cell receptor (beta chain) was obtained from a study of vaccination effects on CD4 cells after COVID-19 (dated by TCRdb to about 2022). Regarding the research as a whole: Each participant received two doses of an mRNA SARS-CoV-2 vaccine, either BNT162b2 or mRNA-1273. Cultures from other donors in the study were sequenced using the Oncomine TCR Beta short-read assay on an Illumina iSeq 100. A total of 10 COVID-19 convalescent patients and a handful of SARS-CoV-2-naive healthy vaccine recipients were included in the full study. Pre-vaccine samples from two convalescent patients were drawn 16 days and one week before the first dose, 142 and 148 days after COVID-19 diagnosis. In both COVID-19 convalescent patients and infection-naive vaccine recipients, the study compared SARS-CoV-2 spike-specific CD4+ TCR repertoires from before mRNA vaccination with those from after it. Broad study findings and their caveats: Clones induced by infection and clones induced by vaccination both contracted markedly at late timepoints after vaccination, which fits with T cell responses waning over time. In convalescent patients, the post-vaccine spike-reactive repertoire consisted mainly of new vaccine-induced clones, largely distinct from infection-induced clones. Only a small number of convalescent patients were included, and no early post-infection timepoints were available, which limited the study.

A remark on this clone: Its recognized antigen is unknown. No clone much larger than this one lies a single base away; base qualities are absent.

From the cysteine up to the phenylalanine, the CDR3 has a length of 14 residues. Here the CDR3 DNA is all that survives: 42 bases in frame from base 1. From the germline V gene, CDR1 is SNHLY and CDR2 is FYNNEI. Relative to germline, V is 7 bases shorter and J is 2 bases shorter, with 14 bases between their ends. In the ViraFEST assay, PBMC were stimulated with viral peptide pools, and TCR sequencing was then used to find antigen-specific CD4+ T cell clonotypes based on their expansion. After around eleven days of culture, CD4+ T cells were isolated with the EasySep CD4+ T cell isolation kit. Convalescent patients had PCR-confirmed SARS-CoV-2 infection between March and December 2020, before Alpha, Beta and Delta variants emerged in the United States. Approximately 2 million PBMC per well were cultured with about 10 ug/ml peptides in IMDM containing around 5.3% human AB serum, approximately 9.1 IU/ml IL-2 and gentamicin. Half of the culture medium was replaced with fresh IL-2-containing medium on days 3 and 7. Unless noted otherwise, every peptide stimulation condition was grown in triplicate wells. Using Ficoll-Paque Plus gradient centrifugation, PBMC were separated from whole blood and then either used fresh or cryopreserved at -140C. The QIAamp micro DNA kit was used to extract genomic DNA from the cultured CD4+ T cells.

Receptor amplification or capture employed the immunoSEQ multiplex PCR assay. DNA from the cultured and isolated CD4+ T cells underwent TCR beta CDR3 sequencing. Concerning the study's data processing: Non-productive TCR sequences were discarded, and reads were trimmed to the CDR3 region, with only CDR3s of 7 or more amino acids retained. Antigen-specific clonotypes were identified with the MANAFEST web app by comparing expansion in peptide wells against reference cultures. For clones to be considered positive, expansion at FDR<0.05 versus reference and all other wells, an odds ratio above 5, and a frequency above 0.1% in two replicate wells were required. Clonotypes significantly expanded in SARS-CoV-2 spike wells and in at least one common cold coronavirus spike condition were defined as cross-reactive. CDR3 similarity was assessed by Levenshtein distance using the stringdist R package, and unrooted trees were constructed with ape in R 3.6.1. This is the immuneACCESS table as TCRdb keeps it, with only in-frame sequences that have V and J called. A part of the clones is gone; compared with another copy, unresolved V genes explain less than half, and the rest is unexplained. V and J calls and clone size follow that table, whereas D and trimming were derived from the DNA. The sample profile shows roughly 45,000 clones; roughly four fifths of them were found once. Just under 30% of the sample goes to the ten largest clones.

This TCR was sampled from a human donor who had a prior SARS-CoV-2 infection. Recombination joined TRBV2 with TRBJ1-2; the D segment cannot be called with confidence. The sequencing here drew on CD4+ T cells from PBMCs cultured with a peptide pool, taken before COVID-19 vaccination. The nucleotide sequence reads TGTGCCAGCAATACAGCTACCCAAAACTATGGCTACACCTTC. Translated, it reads CASNTATQNYGYTF.